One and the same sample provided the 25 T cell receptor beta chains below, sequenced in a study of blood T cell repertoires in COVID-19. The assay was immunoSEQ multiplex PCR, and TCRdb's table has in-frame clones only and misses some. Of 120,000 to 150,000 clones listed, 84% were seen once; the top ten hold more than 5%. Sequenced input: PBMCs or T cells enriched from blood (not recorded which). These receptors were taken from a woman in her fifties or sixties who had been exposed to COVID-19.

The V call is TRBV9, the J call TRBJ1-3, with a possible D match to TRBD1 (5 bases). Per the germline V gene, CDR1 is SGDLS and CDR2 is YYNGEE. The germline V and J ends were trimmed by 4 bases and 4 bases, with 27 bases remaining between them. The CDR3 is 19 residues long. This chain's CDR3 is CASSPYPGRSGKLGNTIYF. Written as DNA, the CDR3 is TGTGCCAGCAGCCCCTATCCTGGCCGATCAGGGAAATTAGGAAACACCATATATTTT. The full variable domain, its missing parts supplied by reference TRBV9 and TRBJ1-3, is DSGVTQTPKHLITATGQRVTLRCSPRSGDLSVYWYQQSLDQGLQFLIQYYNGEERAKGNILERFSAQQFPDLHSELNLSSLELGDSALYFCASSPYPGRSGKLGNTIYFGEGSWLTVV.

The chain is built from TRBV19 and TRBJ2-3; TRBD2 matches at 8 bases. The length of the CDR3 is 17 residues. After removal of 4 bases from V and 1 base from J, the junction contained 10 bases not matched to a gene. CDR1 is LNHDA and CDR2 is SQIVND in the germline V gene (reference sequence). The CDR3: CASSNPRLAYGTDTQYF. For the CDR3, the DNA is TGTGCCAGTAGTAACCCTCGACTAGCGTACGGCACAGATACGCAGTATTTT.

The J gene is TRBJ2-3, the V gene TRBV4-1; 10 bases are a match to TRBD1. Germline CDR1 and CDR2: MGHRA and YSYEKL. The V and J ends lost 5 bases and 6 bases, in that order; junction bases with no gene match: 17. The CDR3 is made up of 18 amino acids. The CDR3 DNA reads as TGCGCCAGCAGCGCGTCCGGGACAGGGGCCGGATACAGCGATACGCAGTATTTT. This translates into CASSASGTGAGYSDTQYF.

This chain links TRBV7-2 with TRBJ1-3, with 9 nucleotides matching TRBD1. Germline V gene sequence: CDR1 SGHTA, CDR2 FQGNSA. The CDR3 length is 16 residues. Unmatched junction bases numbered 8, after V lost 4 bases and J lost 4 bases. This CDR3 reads CASSSPGTGKGNTIYF. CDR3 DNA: TGTGCCAGCAGCTCCCCCGGGACAGGGAAGGGAAACACCATATATTTT.

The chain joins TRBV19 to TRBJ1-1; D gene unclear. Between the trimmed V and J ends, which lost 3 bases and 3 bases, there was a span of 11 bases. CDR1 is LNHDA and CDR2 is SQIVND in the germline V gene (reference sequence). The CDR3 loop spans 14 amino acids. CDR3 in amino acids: CASSIRGGDTEAFF. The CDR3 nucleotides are TGTGCCAGTAGTATTCGGGGTGGGGACACTGAAGCTTTCTTT.

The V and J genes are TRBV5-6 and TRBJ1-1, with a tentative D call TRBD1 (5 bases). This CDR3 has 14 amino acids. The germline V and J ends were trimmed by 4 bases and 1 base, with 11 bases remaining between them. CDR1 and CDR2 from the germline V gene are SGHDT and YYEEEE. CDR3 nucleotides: TGTGCCAGCAGCCTTGGCGGGGGGAACACTGAAGCTTTCTTT. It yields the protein CASSLGGGNTEAFF.

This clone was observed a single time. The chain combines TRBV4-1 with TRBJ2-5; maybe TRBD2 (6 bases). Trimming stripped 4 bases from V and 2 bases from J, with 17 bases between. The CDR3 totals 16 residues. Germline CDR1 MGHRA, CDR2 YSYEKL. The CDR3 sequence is CASSLRGGEVQETQYF. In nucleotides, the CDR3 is TGCGCCAGCAGCCTCCGGGGCGGGGAAGTTCAAGAGACCCAGTACTTC.

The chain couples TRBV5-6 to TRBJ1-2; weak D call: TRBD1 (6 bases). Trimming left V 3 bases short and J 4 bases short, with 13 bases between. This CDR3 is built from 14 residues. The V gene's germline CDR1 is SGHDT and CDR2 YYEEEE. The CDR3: CASSSTGFFYGYTF. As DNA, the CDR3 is TGTGCCAGCAGCTCCACAGGGTTTTTCTATGGCTACACCTTC.

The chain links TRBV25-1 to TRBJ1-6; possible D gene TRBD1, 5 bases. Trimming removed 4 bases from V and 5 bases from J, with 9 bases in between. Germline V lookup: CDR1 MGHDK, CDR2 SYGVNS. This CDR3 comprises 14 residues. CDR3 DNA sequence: TGTGCCAGCAGTGCTCAGGGAAATAATTCACCCCTCCACTTT. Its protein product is CASSAQGNNSPLHF.

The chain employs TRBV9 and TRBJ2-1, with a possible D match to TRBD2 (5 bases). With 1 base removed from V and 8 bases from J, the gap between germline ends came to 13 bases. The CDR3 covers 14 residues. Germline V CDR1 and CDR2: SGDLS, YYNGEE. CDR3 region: CASSVSASRDEQFF. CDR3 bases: TGTGCCAGCAGCGTATCTGCTAGCCGGGATGAGCAGTTCTTC.

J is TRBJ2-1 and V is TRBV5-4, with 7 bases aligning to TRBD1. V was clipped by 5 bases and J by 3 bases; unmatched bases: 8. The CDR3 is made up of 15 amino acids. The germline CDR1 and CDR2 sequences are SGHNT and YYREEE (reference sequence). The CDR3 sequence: CASRGRQGSYNEQFF. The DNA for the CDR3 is TGTGCCAGCAGGGGGAGACAGGGTAGCTACAATGAGCAGTTCTTC.

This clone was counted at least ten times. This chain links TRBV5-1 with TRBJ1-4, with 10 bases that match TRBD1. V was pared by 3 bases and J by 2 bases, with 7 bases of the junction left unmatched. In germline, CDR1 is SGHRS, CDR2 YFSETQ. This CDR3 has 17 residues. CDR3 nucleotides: TGCGCCAGCAGCTCCGGGACAGGGGTTTCGACTAATGAAAAACTGTTTTTT. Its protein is CASSSGTGVSTNEKLFF.

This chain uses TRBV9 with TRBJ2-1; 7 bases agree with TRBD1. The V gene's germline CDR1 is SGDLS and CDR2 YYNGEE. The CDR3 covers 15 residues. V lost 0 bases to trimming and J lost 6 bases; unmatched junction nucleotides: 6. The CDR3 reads CASSVEGGRVNEQFF. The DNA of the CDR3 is TGTGCCAGCAGCGTAGAAGGGGGCCGGGTCAATGAGCAGTTCTTC.

In DNA form, the CDR3 reads TGTGCCAGCAGCGTCGGGAGTACCCCCTTGGGGGGCGAGCAGTACTTC. Its translation is CASSVGSTPLGGEQYF. The chain has TRBV9 and TRBJ2-7; the D gene is possibly TRBD2 (6 bases). From germline, CDR1 is SGDLS and CDR2 YYNGEE. The CDR3 sequence is 16 residues long. Trimming took 2 bases from V and 6 from J, leaving 21 bases between them.

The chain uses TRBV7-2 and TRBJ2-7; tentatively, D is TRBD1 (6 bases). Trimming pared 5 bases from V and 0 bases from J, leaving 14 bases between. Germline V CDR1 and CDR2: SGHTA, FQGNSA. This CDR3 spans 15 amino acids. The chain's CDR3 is CASSPSRGSSYEQYF. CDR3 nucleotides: TGTGCCAGCAGCCCTTCGAGGGGGAGCTCCTACGAGCAGTACTTC. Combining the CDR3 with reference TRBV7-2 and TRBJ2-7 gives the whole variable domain GAGVSQSPSNKVTEKGKDVELRCDPISGHTALYWYRQSLGQGLEFLIYFQGNSAPDKSGLPSDRFSAERTGGSVSTLTIQRTQQEDSAVYLCASSPSRGSSYEQYFGPGTRLTVT.

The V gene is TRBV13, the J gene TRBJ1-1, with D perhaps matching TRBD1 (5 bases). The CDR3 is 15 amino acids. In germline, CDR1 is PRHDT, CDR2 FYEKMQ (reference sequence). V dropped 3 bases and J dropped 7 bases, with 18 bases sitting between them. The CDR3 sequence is CASSFRGIVANEAFF. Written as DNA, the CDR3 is TGTGCCAGCAGCTTCCGGGGGATAGTGGCAAATGAAGCTTTCTTT. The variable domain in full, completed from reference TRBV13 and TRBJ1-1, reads AAGVIQSPRHLIKEKRETATLKCYPIPRHDTVYWYQQGPGQDPQFLISFYEKMQSDKGSIPDRFSAQQFSDYHSELNMSSLELGDSALYFCASSFRGIVANEAFFGQGTRLTVV.

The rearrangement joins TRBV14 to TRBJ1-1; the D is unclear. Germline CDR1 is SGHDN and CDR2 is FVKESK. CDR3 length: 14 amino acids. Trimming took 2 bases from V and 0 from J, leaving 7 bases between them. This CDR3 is CASSQLGVNTEAFF. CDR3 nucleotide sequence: TGTGCCAGCAGCCAACTGGGCGTGAACACTGAAGCTTTCTTT.

Here the CDR3 reads CASSQGQDYGYTF. Here the CDR3 DNA reads TGCGCCAGCAGCCAAGGCCAGGACTATGGCTACACCTTC. The rearrangement uses TRBV4-1 and TRBJ1-2; D remains ambiguous. From germline, CDR1 is MGHRA and CDR2 YSYEKL. This CDR3 spans 13 amino acids. The V gene lost 1 base and the J gene lost 3 bases, with 6 bases spanning the gap.

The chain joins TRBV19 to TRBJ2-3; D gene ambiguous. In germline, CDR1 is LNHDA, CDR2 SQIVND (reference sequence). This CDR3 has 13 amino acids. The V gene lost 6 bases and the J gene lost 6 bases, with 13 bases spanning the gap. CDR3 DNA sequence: TGTGCCAGTAGAAGCAACGCATGGGATACGCAGTATTTT. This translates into CASRSNAWDTQYF.

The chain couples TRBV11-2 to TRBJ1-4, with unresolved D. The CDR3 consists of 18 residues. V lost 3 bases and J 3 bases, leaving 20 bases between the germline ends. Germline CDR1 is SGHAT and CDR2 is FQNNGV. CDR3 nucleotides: TGTGCCAGCAGCTTCGGGTCGTTTTGGGAGCCAGCTAATGAAAAACTGTTTTTT. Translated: CASSFGSFWEPANEKLFF.

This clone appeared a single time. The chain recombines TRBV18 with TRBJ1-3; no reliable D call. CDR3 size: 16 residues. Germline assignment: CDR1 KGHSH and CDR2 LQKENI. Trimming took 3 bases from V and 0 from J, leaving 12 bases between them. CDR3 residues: CASSPQAGRSGNTIYF. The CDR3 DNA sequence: TGTGCCAGCTCACCCCAGGCAGGTCGCTCTGGAAACACCATATATTTT.

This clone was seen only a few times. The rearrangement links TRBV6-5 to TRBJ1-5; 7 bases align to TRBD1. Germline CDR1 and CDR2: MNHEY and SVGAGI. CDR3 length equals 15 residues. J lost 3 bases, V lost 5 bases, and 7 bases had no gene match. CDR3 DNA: TGTGCCAGCAGTCAAACACAGGGGTACAATCAGCCCCAGCATTTT. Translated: CASSQTQGYNQPQHF.

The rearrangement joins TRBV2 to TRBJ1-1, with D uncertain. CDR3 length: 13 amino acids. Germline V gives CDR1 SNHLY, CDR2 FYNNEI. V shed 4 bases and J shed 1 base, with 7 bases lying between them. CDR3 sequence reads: CASSGRGNTEAFF. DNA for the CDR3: TGTGCCAGCAGTGGCCGGGGGAACACTGAAGCTTTCTTT.

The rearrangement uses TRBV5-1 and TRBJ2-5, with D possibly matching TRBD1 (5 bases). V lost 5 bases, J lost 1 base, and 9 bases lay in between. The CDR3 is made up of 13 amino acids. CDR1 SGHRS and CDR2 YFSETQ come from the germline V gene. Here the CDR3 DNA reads TGCGCCAGCAGGGTTGGGGCCCAAGAGACCCAGTACTTC. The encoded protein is CASRVGAQETQYF.

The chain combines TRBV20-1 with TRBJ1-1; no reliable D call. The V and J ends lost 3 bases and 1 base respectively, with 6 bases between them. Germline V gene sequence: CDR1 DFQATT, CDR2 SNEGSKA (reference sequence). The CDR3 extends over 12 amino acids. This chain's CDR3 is CSASRANTEAFF. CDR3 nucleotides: TGCAGTGCTAGTCGCGCGAACACTGAAGCTTTCTTT.